This T cell receptor (beta chain) was observed in a study of blood T cell repertoires in COVID-19. Study details: The United States, Italy and Spain were the sources of the acute and convalescent COVID-19 samples. The cDNA or gDNA used as material had been derived from T cells, B-cell-depleted T cells, or PBMCs.

Trimming removed 6 bases at V and 6 bases at J, with 9 bases between. Germline assignment: CDR1 SNHLY and CDR2 FYNNEI. CDR3 size: 12 residues. Original handling: Nucleated cell counts were estimated from reference gene primer amplification. The method was immunoSEQ multiplex PCR; TCRdb's version includes in-frame clones alone and lacks a portion of them. V, J and clone size derive from that table, while D and trimming were established from the DNA sequence. The sample has hundreds of thousands of clones; around four fifths are singletons. The source material was peripheral blood. The source is a woman between 50 and 59 years old with active or convalescent COVID-19. J is TRBJ1-5 and V is TRBV2, with a tentative D call TRBD1 (5 bases). The CDR3 sequence is CASSGGTQPQHF. DNA for the CDR3: TGTGCCAGCAGCGGAGGGACTCAGCCCCAGCATTTT. Looking up the rest from reference TRBV2 and TRBJ1-5 gives the full variable domain: EPEVTQTPSHQVTQMGQEVILRCVPISNHLYFYWYRQILGQKVEFLVSFYNNEISEKSEIFDDQFSVERPDGSNFTLKIRSTKLEDSAMYFCASSGGTQPQHFGDGTRLSIL.